This passage covers 23 T cell receptor beta chains from one sample sequenced in a study of T cell responses to AZD1222 COVID-19 vaccine. This table comes from immunoSEQ multiplex PCR, and its TCRdb copy is limited to in-frame clones, with some not included. The sample shows 70,000 to 85,000 clones, 70% to 90% of them seen only once. This specimen was peripheral blood, taken on day 0 of AZD1222 vaccination. Every receptor here comes from an adult in good health.

The chain recombines TRBV6-5 with TRBJ2-7; TRBD2 aligns across 9 bases. Germline V gene data show CDR1 as MNHEY and CDR2 as SVGAGI. Trimming took 7 bases from V and 1 from J; bases not matched to a gene: 5. The CDR3 has 14 amino acids. The CDR3 DNA reads TGTGCCAGCACGAAAACTAGCGGGTCCTACGAGCAGTACTTC. As protein: CASTKTSGSYEQYF.

The V gene is TRBV27, the J gene TRBJ1-6; 7 nucleotides line up with TRBD1. The CDR3 extends over 17 amino acids. With 2 bases clipped from V and 4 bases from J, the junction kept 8 bases outside the gene matches. Germline V CDR1 and CDR2: MNHEY, SMNVEV (reference sequence). The CDR3: CASSLGRGQGYNSPLHF. CDR3 nucleotides: TGTGCCAGCAGTTTAGGGAGGGGGCAGGGGTATAATTCACCCCTCCACTTT.

This chain links TRBV5-1 with TRBJ2-5, with 12 bases fitting TRBD2. J gave up 5 bases and V 4 bases, and 9 bases lay outside the gene matches. The germline CDR1 and CDR2 sequences are SGHRS and YFSETQ. This CDR3 region has 16 residues. The CDR3: CASSALLAGGTETQYF. The CDR3 nucleotides read TGCGCCAGCAGCGCACTACTAGCGGGGGGTACTGAGACCCAGTACTTC. The whole variable domain, filled in from reference TRBV5-1 and TRBJ2-5, reads KAGVTQTPRYLIKTRGQQVTLSCSPISGHRSVSWYQQTPGQGLQFLFEYFSETQRNKGNFPGRFSGRQFSNSRSEMNVSTLELGDSALYLCASSALLAGGTETQYFGPGTRLLVL.

This chain joins TRBV7-6 and TRBJ1-1; D ambiguous. Trimming removed 1 base at V and 2 bases at J, with 5 bases between. The germline V gene encodes CDR1 SGHVS and CDR2 FNYEAQ. This CDR3 has 13 residues. The CDR3 loop is CASSLGRNTEAFF. The DNA of the CDR3 is TGTGCCAGCAGCTTAGGGCGCAACACTGAAGCTTTCTTT. The full variable domain, completed using reference TRBV7-6 and TRBJ1-1, is GAGVSQSPRYKVTKRGQDVALRCDPISGHVSLYWYRQALGQGPEFLTYFNYEAQQDKSGLPNDRFSAERPEGSISTLTIQRTEQRDSAMYRCASSLGRNTEAFFGQGTRLTVV.

CDR3 bases: TGTGCCAGCAGCCCCTATCCGGGTTTACAAGAGACCCAGTACTTC. It codes for CASSPYPGLQETQYF. The gene calls are TRBV11-2 and TRBJ2-5, with D unresolved. This CDR3 spans 15 amino acids. Germline V CDR1 and CDR2: SGHAT, FQNNGV. V gave up 5 bases and J gave up 2 bases, with 15 bases separating them.

The V call is TRBV29-1, the J call TRBJ2-7, with D maybe TRBD1 (6 bases). The CDR3 extends over 13 amino acids. V dropped 4 bases and J dropped 0 bases, with 10 bases sitting between them. Germline values: CDR1 SQVTM, CDR2 ANQGSEA. The CDR3 loop reads CSVGDRSSYEQYF. Here the CDR3 DNA reads TGCAGCGTTGGAGACAGGAGCTCCTACGAGCAGTACTTC.

The chain employs TRBV15 and TRBJ1-4; D may be TRBD1 (5 bases). Deletions cut 5 bases from V and 0 bases from J, with 13 bases between. The germline CDR1 and CDR2 sequences are LNHNV and YYDKDF (reference sequence). The CDR3 totals 16 residues. The CDR3 region has the DNA TGTGCCACCAGCGGGGGGACGGATCCAACTAATGAAAAACTGTTTTTT. Translating gives CATSGGTDPTNEKLFF.

CDR3 DNA sequence: TGTGCCAGTAGTACCCTCGTGAACACTGAAGCTTTCTTT. Residues: CASSTLVNTEAFF. The chain employs TRBV19 and TRBJ1-1; no reliable D call. Trimming removed 4 bases from V and 0 bases from J, with 6 bases in between. Germline CDR1 and CDR2: LNHDA and SQIVND (reference sequence). The CDR3 runs 13 residues.

This sequence joins TRBV15 and TRBJ1-1, with unresolved D. The CDR3 totals 13 residues. Germline V gene data show CDR1 as LNHNV and CDR2 as YYDKDF (reference sequence). V shed 1 base and J shed 4 bases, with 7 bases lying between them. CDR3 amino acids: CATSRVDRTEAFF. CDR3 in DNA: TGTGCCACCAGCAGAGTCGACCGCACTGAAGCTTTCTTT.

The sample holds many counts of this clone. The chain joins TRBV20-1 to TRBJ1-6, with 7 bases matching TRBD1. This CDR3 region has 11 residues. Losses at the gene ends were 5 bases for V and 11 bases for J; bases not matched to a gene: 3. Germline V gives CDR1 DFQATT, CDR2 SNEGSKA (reference sequence). The CDR3 region is CSAWTGAPLHF. For the CDR3, the DNA is TGCAGTGCTTGGACAGGAGCACCCCTCCACTTT.

V is TRBV19 and J is TRBJ2-3, with D perhaps TRBD2 (6 bases). Trimming removed 4 bases at V and 11 bases at J, with 16 bases between. In germline, CDR1 is LNHDA, CDR2 SQIVND (reference sequence). CDR3 length equals 13 residues. DNA of the CDR3: TGTGCCAGTAGTACCCCTCCCCGGGGGAGGCAGTATTTT. This sequence encodes CASSTPPRGRQYF.

V is TRBV27 and J is TRBJ1-5; 7 positions agree with TRBD1. Per germline, CDR1 MNHEY and CDR2 SMNVEV (reference sequence). With V trimmed by 5 bases and J by 0 bases, 7 bases remained unmatched. The CDR3 has 16 residues. The CDR3 reads CASSPIQGYSNQPQHF. The DNA for the CDR3 is TGTGCCAGCAGTCCTATACAGGGGTATAGCAATCAGCCCCAGCATTTT.

This rearrangement joins TRBV3-1 (or the pseudogene TRBV3-2) to TRBJ2-7; TRBD1 is a possible D gene (5 bases). Trimming stripped 1 base from V and 2 bases from J, with 12 bases between. Germline V gene data show CDR1 as LGHDT and CDR2 as YNNKEL (reference sequence). The CDR3 totals 15 residues. CDR3 DNA: TGTGCCAGCAGCCAAGGTCCAGGGCCCCCCTACGAGCAGTACTTC. Protein: CASSQGPGPPYEQYF.

The V and J genes are TRBV5-4 and TRBJ2-3; 10 bases fit TRBD2. The germline gives CDR1 SGHNT, CDR2 YYREEE (reference sequence). The CDR3 consists of 16 residues. J gave up 1 base and V 4 bases, and 6 bases lay outside the gene matches. CDR3 loop: CASSPSSGGGTDTQYF. For the CDR3, the DNA is TGTGCCAGCAGCCCCTCTAGCGGGGGAGGCACAGATACGCAGTATTTT.

CDR3 residues: CSVELTGGTQYF. The CDR3 DNA sequence: TGCAGCGTTGAATTAACAGGGGGGACCCAGTACTTC. This sequence joins TRBV29-1 and TRBJ2-5; TRBD1 matches 8 bases. V shed 2 bases and J 7 bases; nucleotides not matched to a gene: 3. This CDR3 comprises 12 residues. Germline V gives CDR1 SQVTM, CDR2 ANQGSEA. The variable domain in full, with the rest retrieved from reference TRBV29-1 and TRBJ2-5, is SAVISQKPSRDICQRGTSLTIQCQVDSQVTMMFWYRQQPGQSLTLIATANQGSEATYESGFVIDKFPISRPNLTFSTLTVSNMSPEDSSIYLCSVELTGGTQYFGPGTRLLVL.

The chain recombines TRBV28 with TRBJ2-2, with TRBD2 matching over 8 bases. After removal of 1 base from V and 3 bases from J, the junction contained 1 base not matched to a gene. CDR1 MDHEN and CDR2 SYDVKM come from the germline V gene. The CDR3 consists of 15 residues. DNA for the CDR3: TGTGCCAGCAGTTTATCCGGGAGGGACACCGGGGAGCTGTTTTTT. Translation: CASSLSGRDTGELFF.

The count of this clone is one. V usage is TRBV7-9 and J usage is TRBJ1-4; 7 nucleotides agree with TRBD1. CDR3 length equals 15 residues. Looked up from germline, CDR1 is SEHNR and CDR2 is FQNEAQ (reference sequence). The J segment lost 5 bases and the V segment lost 1 base, leaving 4 bases of the junction unmatched. The CDR3 spells CASSLGQGENEKLFF. CDR3 coding DNA: TGTGCCAGCAGCTTAGGACAGGGTGAGAATGAAAAACTGTTTTTT.

This clone has more than one count but fewer than ten. The rearrangement joins TRBV20-1 to TRBJ1-5; D possibly corresponds to TRBD1 (5 bases). Germline V gives CDR1 DFQATT, CDR2 SNEGSKA (reference sequence). CDR3 length: 13 amino acids. V lost 3 bases and J 1 base, leaving 7 bases between the germline ends. In DNA, the CDR3 is TGCAGTGCTAGTTACAGGAGCAATCAGCCCCAGCATTTT. Its translation: CSASYRSNQPQHF.

The CDR3 DNA reads TGTGCCACCAGTGAAATAGCGGGGGGGCCTTGGGAGCAGTTCTTC. Protein sequence: CATSEIAGGPWEQFF. The chain employs TRBV24-1 and TRBJ2-1, with 11 nucleotides matching TRBD2. Unmatched junction bases numbered 8, after V lost 4 bases and J lost 10 bases. This CDR3 is built from 15 residues. The germline CDR1 and CDR2 sequences are KGHDR and SFDVKD.

The chain couples TRBV19 to TRBJ1-5; 7 bases are shared with TRBD1. Looked up from germline, CDR1 is LNHDA and CDR2 is SQIVND (reference sequence). The length of the CDR3 is 14 residues. J lost 6 bases, V lost 2 bases, and 4 bases had no gene match. The CDR3 bases are TGTGCCAGTAGTATAAAACAGGGGCCTCAGCCCCAGCATTTT. It translates to CASSIKQGPQPQHF.

The chain uses TRBV20-1 and TRBJ1-4; D is unclear. Germline loops: CDR1 DFQATT, CDR2 SNEGSKA (reference sequence). The CDR3 length is 14 residues. V shed 3 bases and J shed 0 bases, with 8 bases lying between them. This chain's CDR3 is CSASLVTTNEKLFF. Written as DNA, the CDR3 is TGCAGTGCTAGTTTGGTCACAACTAATGAAAAACTGTTTTTT.

The chain couples TRBV18 to TRBJ1-2; D unclear. The CDR3 has 14 amino acids. The V gene's germline CDR1 is KGHSH and CDR2 LQKENI. With 5 bases removed from V and 1 base from J, the gap between germline ends came to 11 bases. DNA of the CDR3: TGTGCCAGCTCATCAACCGTGATTAACTATGGCTACACCTTC. Its protein product is CASSSTVINYGYTF. Complete variable domain (other parts from reference TRBV18 and TRBJ1-2): NAGVMQNPRHLVRRRGQEARLRCSPMKGHSHVYWYRQLPEEGLKFMVYLQKENIIDESGMPKERFSAEFPKEGPSILRIQQVVRGDSAAYFCASSSTVINYGYTFGSGTRLTVV.

The rearrangement uses TRBV7-2 and TRBJ1-1; 8 nucleotides match TRBD1. The V and J ends lost 3 bases and 1 base, in that order; junction bases with no gene match: 4. Germline V CDR1 and CDR2: SGHTA, FQGNSA. This CDR3 comprises 15 residues. CDR3 in DNA: TGTGCCAGCAGCTTCCCAGGGACAGGGAACACTGAAGCTTTCTTT. It yields the protein CASSFPGTGNTEAFF.